This T cell receptor (beta chain) was documented in a study of cytotoxic CD8 clonotypes in ibrutinib-treated CLL. Overall study context: An average of 255,043 productive templates and 94,082 productive rearrangements was obtained per sample. The study's findings and limits: Clonality at baseline surpassed age-matched healthy donors and tracked circulating CD8+ T-cell counts. Treatment left the uncommon public clonotypes either contracted or stable in frequency.

For TCR beta libraries, around 2 micrograms of genomic DNA were obtained from cryopreserved PBMCs. Notes on this clone: Its cognate antigen is unknown.

Method: immunoSEQ multiplex PCR; TCRdb's copy keeps in-frame clones and lacks some. The top ten hold around 6.5% of the sample, which has 300,000 to 400,000 clones, 67% seen once. This CDR3 has 14 amino acids. V lost 6 bases to trimming and J lost 5 bases, with 16 bases between them. CDR1 and CDR2 from the germline V gene are SGHVS and FQNEAQ. This clonotype was sampled from a human donor with chronic lymphocytic leukemia. The J gene is TRBJ2-5, the V gene TRBV7-8; D perhaps matches TRBD1 (5 bases). Sequenced here: PBMCs, sampled after 36 months of ibrutinib treatment. The chain's CDR3 is CASSHQAGQETQYF. The DNA for the CDR3 is TGTGCCAGCAGTCACCAGGCAGGGCAGGAGACCCAGTACTTC.